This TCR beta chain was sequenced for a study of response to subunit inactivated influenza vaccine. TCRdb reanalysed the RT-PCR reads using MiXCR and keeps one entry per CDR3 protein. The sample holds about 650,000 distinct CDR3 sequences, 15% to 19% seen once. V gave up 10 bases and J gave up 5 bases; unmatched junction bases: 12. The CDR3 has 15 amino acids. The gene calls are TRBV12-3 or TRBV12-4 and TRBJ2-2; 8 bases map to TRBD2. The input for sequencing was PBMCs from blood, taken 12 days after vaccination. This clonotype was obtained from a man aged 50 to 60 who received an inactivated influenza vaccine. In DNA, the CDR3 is TGTGCCACCTCGGGGGCGGGAGGACGGACCGGGGAGCTGTTTTTT. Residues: CATSGAGGRTGELFF.